This TCR beta chain was sequenced in a study of T cells in Graves' hyperthyroidism and ophthalmopathy. Broader study findings: Blood shared most expanded thyroid clonotypes above 0.001.

CDR1 and CDR2 from the germline V gene are SGHAT and FQNNGV. V trimming: 3 bases; J trimming: 4 bases; junction bases outside the gene matches: 12. CDR3 length equals 17 residues. Amplification of TCR beta CDR3 regions used RNA as the template. A first-round RT-PCR of the TCR CDR3 used the HTBI primer set. TCRdb fed the multiplex PCR reads into MiXCR, producing one record per CDR3 protein. The top ten hold less than 15% of the sample, which has over 200,000 distinct CDR3 sequences, more than 14% seen once. As regards this clonotype: Its antigen is unidentified.

The chain links TRBV11-2 to TRBJ2-7; TRBD2 agrees at 10 bases. The receptor was derived from a woman aged 35 to 49 with Graves' hyperthyroidism that later progressed to Graves' ophthalmopathy. Input material: blood. For the CDR3, the DNA is TGTGCCAGCAGCTTGGGGAGGCTAGCGGGAGTCTGGTACGAGCAGTACTTC. This translates into CASSLGRLAGVWYEQYF. Full variable domain (rest looked up from reference TRBV11-2 and TRBJ2-7): EAGVAQSPRYKIIEKRQSVAFWCNPISGHATLYWYQQILGQGPKLLIQFQNNGVVDDSQLPKDRFSAERLKGVDSTLKIQPAKLEDSAVYLCASSLGRLAGVWYEQYFGPGTRLTVT.